This entry lists 20 T cell receptor beta chains sequenced from one sample in a study of cytomegalovirus exposure and HLA in healthy donors. This PCR relied on a set of 60 Vbeta primers and 13 Jbeta primers. Method: immunoSEQ multiplex PCR; TCRdb's copy keeps in-frame clones and lacks some. The sample table includes approximately 50,000 clones. The sample comprised PBMCs. These receptors all stem from a man aged 18 to 30 in good health and CMV-seropositive.

The chain recombines TRBV7-9 with TRBJ1-1; the D gene is possibly TRBD1 (6 bases). Germline CDR1 and CDR2: SEHNR and FQNEAQ (reference sequence). The CDR3 consists of 14 residues. V lost 2 bases to trimming and J lost 3 bases, with 10 bases between them. In DNA, the CDR3 is TGTGCCAGCAGCTTAATTCCAGGGGACACTGAAGCTTTCTTT. It is translated as CASSLIPGDTEAFF.

The chain is built from TRBV19 and TRBJ1-2, with 7 nucleotides matching TRBD1. The J segment lost 8 bases and the V segment lost 1 base, leaving 10 bases of the junction unmatched. Germline-derived CDR1 and CDR2 are LNHDA and SQIVND (reference sequence). This CDR3 comprises 15 residues. The CDR3 loop is CASSIVNRGLEGYTF. Written as DNA, the CDR3 is TGTGCCAGTAGTATAGTTAACAGGGGATTGGAGGGCTACACCTTC. Full variable domain (rest looked up from reference TRBV19 and TRBJ1-2): DGGITQSPKYLFRKEGQNVTLSCEQNLNHDAMYWYRQDPGQGLRLIYYSQIVNDFQKGDIAEGYSVSREKKESFPLTVTSAQKNPTAFYLCASSIVNRGLEGYTFGSGTRLTVV.

V and J are TRBV27 and TRBJ2-7; D is possibly TRBD1 (5 bases). Germline V lookup: CDR1 MNHEY, CDR2 SMNVEV (reference sequence). Trimming pared 5 bases from V and 3 bases from J, leaving 14 bases between. The CDR3 has 14 residues. The CDR3 loop reads CASSPRQMLYEQYF. As DNA, the CDR3 is TGTGCCAGCAGTCCACGACAGATGCTCTACGAGCAGTACTTC.

V usage is TRBV6-1 and J usage is TRBJ2-1; possible D gene TRBD2, 7 bases. V was clipped by 2 bases and J by 3 bases, with 14 bases between them. Per germline, CDR1 MNHNS and CDR2 SASEGT. The CDR3 has 16 residues. CDR3 sequence reads: CASSERGGAFYNEQFF. CDR3 nucleotides: TGTGCCAGCAGTGAAAGGGGGGGAGCGTTCTACAATGAGCAGTTCTTC.

The rearrangement links TRBV9 to TRBJ2-2; D remains ambiguous. CDR1 is SGDLS and CDR2 is YYNGEE in the germline V gene. The V and J ends lost 0 bases and 0 bases respectively, with 9 bases between them. The CDR3 is made up of 16 amino acids. CDR3 protein: CASSVAEQTNTGELFF. For the CDR3, the DNA is TGTGCCAGCAGCGTAGCTGAACAGACGAACACCGGGGAGCTGTTTTTT.

The chain uses TRBV28 and TRBJ2-7, with 7 bases that match TRBD1. The CDR3 contains 14 residues. Germline CDR1 and CDR2: MDHEN and SYDVKM. V shed 0 bases, J shed 5 bases, and the junction held 4 bases outside the gene matches. The CDR3 nucleotides are TGTGCCAGCAGTTTATGGAGACAGGGCAACGAGCAGTACTTC. Protein product: CASSLWRQGNEQYF.

V gene TRBV27 combines with J gene TRBJ2-7, with a tentative D call TRBD2 (6 bases). V was trimmed by 4 bases and J by 12 bases, leaving 16 bases between them. CDR3 length equals 12 residues. Germline assignment: CDR1 MNHEY and CDR2 SMNVEV (reference sequence). CDR3 sequence (DNA): TGTGCCAGCAGTTACCACGGGGGTGGGGCGTACTTC. Translating it yields CASSYHGGGAYF.

V and J are TRBV7-9 and TRBJ2-5, with 8 bases identical to TRBD1. After removal of 4 bases from V and 4 bases from J, the junction contained 14 bases not matched to a gene. Per germline, CDR1 SEHNR and CDR2 FQNEAQ (reference sequence). The CDR3 spans 17 residues. The CDR3 DNA sequence: TGTGCCAGCAGCTCACCCCCACCTACGACAGGGGCAGAGACCCAGTACTTC. Protein product: CASSSPPPTTGAETQYF.

The chain employs TRBV28 and TRBJ2-1; TRBD2 matches 11 bases. This CDR3 is 16 amino acids long. J gave up 7 bases and V 3 bases, and 8 bases lay outside the gene matches. The germline gives CDR1 MDHEN, CDR2 SYDVKM. CDR3 residues: CASSLAGLAGANEQFF. For the CDR3, the DNA is TGTGCCAGCAGTTTGGCCGGACTAGCGGGCGCGAATGAGCAGTTCTTC.

This chain joins TRBV19 and TRBJ2-5; D is unresolved. The germline V gene encodes CDR1 LNHDA and CDR2 SQIVND (reference sequence). The CDR3 loop spans 11 amino acids. V was trimmed by 6 bases and J by 5 bases, leaving 7 bases between them. Written as DNA, the CDR3 is TGTGCCAGTAGCTCCGGGGAGACCCAGTACTTC. Amino acid sequence: CASSSGETQYF.

The CDR3 sequence is CASSRLLEIQETQYF. The CDR3 coding sequence is TGCGCCAGCAGCCGCTTACTAGAGATTCAAGAGACCCAGTACTTC. J is TRBJ2-5 and V is TRBV5-1; TRBD2 might be the D (5 bases). Germline V gives CDR1 SGHRS, CDR2 YFSETQ. There are 15 residues in the CDR3. Trimming removed 4 bases from V and 2 bases from J, with 15 bases in between.

The chain uses TRBV27 and TRBJ2-5; tentatively, D is TRBD2 (6 bases). There are 14 residues in the CDR3. Trimming cost V 1 base and J 5 bases, with 11 bases left between them. Per germline, CDR1 MNHEY and CDR2 SMNVEV (reference sequence). CDR3 in amino acids: CASSLWQEGETQYF. Here the CDR3 DNA reads TGTGCCAGCAGTTTATGGCAGGAGGGGGAGACCCAGTACTTC.

V usage is TRBV10-3 and J usage is TRBJ2-7; 8 positions match TRBD1. The CDR3 is 15 residues long. J gave up 6 bases and V 6 bases, and 13 bases lay outside the gene matches. Germline lookup yields CDR1 ENHRY and CDR2 SYGVKD. CDR3 sequence reads: CAISETGQGLGEQYF. The CDR3 DNA reads TGTGCCATCAGCGAAACCGGACAGGGTCTGGGCGAGCAGTACTTC.

The chain joins TRBV5-4 to TRBJ2-5, with D possibly being TRBD2 (7 bases). The CDR3 is made up of 17 amino acids. Trimming removed 3 bases at V and 2 bases at J, with 20 bases between. CDR1 and CDR2 from the germline V gene are SGHNT and YYREEE (reference sequence). In nucleotides, the CDR3 is TGTGCCAGCAGCTCGGGGGGCCTCGACCGACGGCAAGAGACCCAGTACTTC. Its protein product is CASSSGGLDRRQETQYF.

V and J are TRBV6-1 and TRBJ1-2, with 7 positions matching TRBD1. The CDR3 has 13 amino acids. Germline CDR1 and CDR2: MNHNS and SASEGT. With 6 bases clipped from V and 3 bases from J, the junction kept 4 bases outside the gene matches. CDR3 DNA: TGTGCCAGCAGATCTACAGGGGACTATGGCTACACCTTC. Its protein is CASRSTGDYGYTF.

V usage is TRBV6-5 and J usage is TRBJ1-5; possibly TRBD1 for D (6 bases). Germline V lookup: CDR1 MNHEY, CDR2 SVGAGI. Trimming cost V 6 bases and J 5 bases, with 17 bases left between them. This CDR3 has 15 amino acids. Here the CDR3 reads CASRLNRDKYQPQHF. The CDR3 region has the DNA TGTGCCAGCAGGCTCAACCGGGACAAGTATCAGCCCCAGCATTTT.

The genes are TRBV4-1 and TRBJ2-5, with a weak D call TRBD2 (5 bases). The end of the DNA is better explained by TRBJ2-7, so the J call may be wrong. This CDR3 region has 14 residues. Germline V gene sequence: CDR1 MGHRA, CDR2 YSYEKL. The CDR3 DNA sequence: TGCGCCAGCAGCCAAGAAACTAGAACCTACGAGCAGTACTTC. Protein sequence: CASSQETRTYEQYF.

The chain carries TRBV11-1 and TRBJ2-3; D remains ambiguous. CDR1 is SGHAT and CDR2 is FQDESV in the germline V gene (reference sequence). V was shortened by 7 bases and J by 0 bases, with 17 bases between the two germline ends. The CDR3 totals 16 residues. This chain's CDR3 is CASIMRRNPSTDTQYF. CDR3 nucleotides: TGTGCCAGCATTATGAGGCGTAACCCCAGCACAGATACGCAGTATTTT.

The chain combines TRBV27 with TRBJ1-5; unclear D gene. The germline V and J ends were trimmed by 5 bases and 2 bases, with 10 bases remaining between them. Germline CDR1 and CDR2: MNHEY and SMNVEV (reference sequence). CDR3 length equals 14 residues. CDR3 DNA: TGTGCCAGCAGTCTCCCCGGAGGCAATCAGCCCCAGCATTTT. Protein sequence: CASSLPGGNQPQHF.

This rearrangement joins TRBV7-9 to TRBJ2-7; 8 nucleotides line up with TRBD2. Germline CDR1 SEHNR, CDR2 FQNEAQ (reference sequence). Trimming removed 5 bases from V and 0 bases from J; junction bases left unmatched: 12. The CDR3 runs to 17 residues. The CDR3: CASSQPELADYSYEQYF. In nucleotides, the CDR3 is TGTGCCAGCAGCCAACCAGAACTAGCGGACTACTCCTACGAGCAGTACTTC.